This T cell receptor beta chain derives from a study of T-cell reconstitution after alpha-beta-depleted transplantation in children. Broader study findings: The origin of high day-60 TCRbeta diversity in some patients lay in surviving recipient T cells and thymic progenitors. Newly made T cells mostly supplied T-cell counts and diversity one year after transplant. Roughly two months post-transplant, alpha-beta T cells reportedly originated from several hundred graft clones that had expanded.

The CDR3 is 15 amino acids. Trimming stripped 4 bases from V and 5 bases from J, with 18 bases between. Germline CDR1 SGDLS, CDR2 YYNGEE. As for this clonotype: Its specificity is unknown.

Unique molecular identifiers tagged the TCRbeta library. TCRdb reprocessed the PCR reads with MiXCR, giving one entry per CDR3 protein. The data contain fewer than 35,000 distinct CDR3 sequences, 15% to 20% of them singletons. V and J are TRBV9 and TRBJ1-2; a possible D gene is TRBD1 (6 bases). Sequencing was performed on PBMCs, mostly from graft donor cells, taken 60 days after TCRalphabeta/CD19-depleted stem cell transplant. This TCR derives from a male patient aged 2 to 9 who had a stem cell transplant for acute lymphoblastic leukemia, so the T cells may come from the graft donor. The CDR3: CASSPGLGAEYGYTF. The CDR3 DNA follows: TGTGCCAGCAGCCCCGGTTTGGGGGCAGAGTATGGCTACACCTTC.